Listed here is a single TCR beta chain. The sample originates from a study of T cells in Graves' hyperthyroidism and ophthalmopathy. What was amplified from RNA transcripts were TCR beta CDR3 regions. Using the HTBI primer set, a first-round RT-PCR was run on the TCR CDR3. MiXCR, run by TCRdb on the multiplex PCR reads, gives a single entry per CDR3 protein. This repertoire shows over 650,000 distinct CDR3 sequences, approximately 16% found once; its top ten account for roughly 8%. Germline V gives CDR1 SEHNR, CDR2 FQNEAQ (reference sequence). V was pared by 5 bases and J by 6 bases, with 13 bases between. The CDR3 has 14 residues.

The sequenced material came from blood. The chain employs TRBV7-9 and TRBJ1-4, with D possibly TRBD1 on 6 matching bases. This clonotype was sampled from a man aged 18 to 29 with Graves' hyperthyroidism. CDR3 sequence: CASSPEGGYEKLFF. As DNA, the CDR3 is TGTGCCAGCAGCCCCGAGGGGGGTTATGAAAAACTGTTTTTT.